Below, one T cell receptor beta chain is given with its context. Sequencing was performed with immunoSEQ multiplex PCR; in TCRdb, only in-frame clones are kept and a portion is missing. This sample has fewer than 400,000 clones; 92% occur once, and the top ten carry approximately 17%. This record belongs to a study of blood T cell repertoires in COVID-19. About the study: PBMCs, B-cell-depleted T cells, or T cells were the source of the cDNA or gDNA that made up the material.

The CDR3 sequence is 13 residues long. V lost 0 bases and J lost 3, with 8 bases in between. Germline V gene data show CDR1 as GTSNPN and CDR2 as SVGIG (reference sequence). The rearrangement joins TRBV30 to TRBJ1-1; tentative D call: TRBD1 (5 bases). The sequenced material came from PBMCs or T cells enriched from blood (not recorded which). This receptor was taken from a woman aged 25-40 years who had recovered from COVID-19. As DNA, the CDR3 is TGTGCCTGGAGTGTGGGGGGATACACTGAAGCTTTCTTT. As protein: CAWSVGGYTEAFF.